Presented here are 8 T cell receptor beta chains from one specimen sequenced in a study of PD-1 blockade in classical Hodgkin lymphoma (TCRdb year 2020). The time point label here, explained by the study, means: cycle 4 day 1 (C4D1), after 5 to 7 weeks of nivolumab. All trial patients had relapsed after autologous stem cell transplantation, with cohorts A, B and C differing in prior brentuximab vedotin exposure. A Miltenyi CD8+ T cell isolation kit was used for magnetic negative selection to purify CD8+ T cells from thawed PBMCs. Library method: the immunoSEQ multiplex PCR assay. TCRdb provides this immuneACCESS table in a form limited to in-frame rearrangements. Some clones are lacking; in checked studies, under half of them reflect an unresolved V gene, and why the rest are absent is not known. For this sample the table gives over 5,500 clones, of which about 76% were detected only once. The top ten clonotypes cover under 15% of the sample.

Sequencing was performed on CD8+ T cells from blood, taken before the fourth cycle of nivolumab. These receptors all come from a human donor with classical Hodgkin lymphoma.

V usage is TRBV29-1 and J usage is TRBJ2-5; 9 nucleotides agree with TRBD1. The CDR3 is 13 amino acids. Germline values: CDR1 SQVTM, CDR2 ANQGSEA. The V segment lost 3 bases and the J segment 3 bases; nucleotides outside the gene matches: 2. The DNA of the CDR3 is TGCAGCGTTGATTGGGACAGGGAAGAGACCCAGTACTTC. This sequence encodes CSVDWDREETQYF.

The rearrangement uses TRBV9 and TRBJ2-3; D possibly corresponds to TRBD2 (5 bases). The CDR3 is 15 residues long. In germline, CDR1 is SGDLS, CDR2 YYNGEE. With 0 bases removed from V and 1 base from J, the gap between germline ends came to 9 bases. The CDR3 nucleotides are TGTGCCAGCAGCGTAGGAGGGATGGGCACAGATACGCAGTATTTT. Its translation: CASSVGGMGTDTQYF.

The V gene is TRBV16, the J gene TRBJ2-3; D may be TRBD2 (5 bases). V was shortened by 0 bases and J by 2 bases, with 15 bases between the two germline ends. CDR1 and CDR2 (germline): KGHSY, FQNENV. CDR3 length: 17 residues. The CDR3: CASSQSPSSRLTDTQYF. For the CDR3, the DNA is TGTGCCAGCAGCCAATCACCCTCTAGCAGGCTCACAGATACGCAGTATTTT.

V usage is TRBV4-2 and J usage is TRBJ2-5; 12 bases are a match to TRBD2. Trimming cost V 2 bases and J 4 bases; bases outside gene matches: 8. The CDR3 has 17 residues. Germline V gene lookup returns CDR1 LGHNA and CDR2 YNFKEQ. The CDR3 region is CASSQPSVTSGGETQYF. The CDR3 DNA reads TGTGCCAGCAGCCAACCCTCCGTGACTAGCGGGGGAGAGACCCAGTACTTC.

The chain links TRBV9 to TRBJ2-5, with D perhaps assigned TRBD1 or TRBD2 (6 bases each). V was clipped by 0 bases and J by 0 bases, with 12 bases between them. CDR1 and CDR2 (germline): SGDLS, YYNGEE. The CDR3 covers 16 residues. In DNA, the CDR3 is TGTGCCAGCAGCGTAGGTAGGGGGGCGAACCAAGAGACCCAGTACTTC. It encodes CASSVGRGANQETQYF.

The chain employs TRBV7-9 and TRBJ2-3; 8 nucleotides align to TRBD2. V was pared by 5 bases and J by 5 bases, with 9 bases of the junction left unmatched. From germline, CDR1 is SEHNR and CDR2 FQNEAQ (reference sequence). The CDR3 sequence is 15 residues long. As DNA, the CDR3 is TGTGCCAGCAGCCCGCCCGGGACTAGACGAGATACGCAGTATTTT. Translating it yields CASSPPGTRRDTQYF.

The chain carries TRBV7-9 and TRBJ2-2; unclear D gene. The CDR3 runs 14 residues. Germline values: CDR1 SEHNR, CDR2 FQNEAQ (reference sequence). V dropped 2 bases and J dropped 6 bases, with 10 bases sitting between them. CDR3 DNA: TGTGCCAGCAGCTTATCGAGCGCGGCCGGGGAGCTGTTTTTT. It translates to CASSLSSAAGELFF. Drawing the rest from reference TRBV7-9 and TRBJ2-2, the complete variable domain is DTGVSQNPRHKITKRGQNVTFRCDPISEHNRLYWYRQTLGQGPEFLTYFQNEAQLEKSRLLSDRFSAERPKGSFSTLEIQRTEQGDSAMYLCASSLSSAAGELFFGEGSRLTVL.

V is TRBV28 and J is TRBJ2-7, with D hard to call. The CDR3 contains 15 residues. CDR1 and CDR2 from the germline V gene are MDHEN and SYDVKM. Trimming left V 3 bases short and J 5 bases short, with 17 bases between. CDR3 loop: CASSFSGQVSDEQYF. In DNA form, the CDR3 reads TGTGCCAGCAGTTTCTCGGGTCAGGTCTCGGACGAGCAGTACTTC.